Listed below are T cell receptor beta chains from one sample, sequenced in a study of blood T cell repertoires in COVID-19. Method: immunoSEQ multiplex PCR; TCRdb's copy keeps in-frame clones and lacks some. The data contain approximately 330,000 clones, 80% to 90% of them singletons. What was sequenced was PBMCs or T cells enriched from blood (not recorded which). These receptors were collected from a woman aged 40 to 49 with acute COVID-19. The CDR3 runs from the conserved cysteine through the conserved F or W. The order of the fields is J gene, D gene, V gene, clone size, CDR3 protein, CDR3 DNA. D genes are given only for firm matches. Clone size is given for some rows only: seen once, a few or many times, or a class if the clone is expanded.

j_call: TRBJ1-1; d_call: TRBD1; v_call: TRBV28; clone_size: few; cdr3_aa: CASSPSPGQLNTEAFF; cdr3_nt: TGTGCCAGCAGTCCCTCACCGGGACAGCTGAACACTGAAGCTTTCTTT
j_call: TRBJ1-2; d_call: TRBD1; v_call: TRBV18; clone_size: -; cdr3_aa: CASSHDTGTANYGYTF; cdr3_nt: TGTGCCAGCTCTCACGATACCGGGACAGCTAACTATGGCTACACCTTC
j_call: TRBJ1-2; d_call: TRBD1; v_call: TRBV28; clone_size: -; cdr3_aa: CASSPGQLGYGYTF; cdr3_nt: TGTGCCAGCAGTCCGGGACAGCTTGGCTATGGCTACACCTTC
j_call: TRBJ2-1; d_call: -; v_call: TRBV11-2; clone_size: -; cdr3_aa: CASSLGTEDNEQFF; cdr3_nt: TGTGCCAGCAGCTTAGGGACTGAGGACAATGAGCAGTTCTTC
j_call: TRBJ1-6; d_call: -; v_call: TRBV5-8; clone_size: -; cdr3_aa: CASSLLNSPLHF; cdr3_nt: TGTGCCAGCAGCTTGCTTAATTCACCCCTCCACTTT
j_call: TRBJ2-7; d_call: -; v_call: TRBV2; clone_size: few; cdr3_aa: CASSERYEQYF; cdr3_nt: TGTGCCAGCAGTGAACGGTACGAGCAGTACTTC
j_call: TRBJ1-2; d_call: -; v_call: TRBV9; clone_size: once; cdr3_aa: CASSADRHGPLLYGYTF; cdr3_nt: TGTGCCAGCAGCGCCGACCGGCATGGGCCGCTACTCTATGGCTACACCTTC
j_call: TRBJ2-7; d_call: -; v_call: TRBV18; clone_size: -; cdr3_aa: CASSDSGEQYF; cdr3_nt: TGTGCCAGCTCAGACTCGGGCGAGCAGTACTTC
j_call: TRBJ2-5; d_call: TRBD1; v_call: TRBV4-1; clone_size: -; cdr3_aa: CASSRGDRWQETQYF; cdr3_nt: TGCGCCAGCAGCCGAGGGGACAGGTGGCAAGAGACCCAGTACTTC
j_call: TRBJ2-3; d_call: TRBD2; v_call: TRBV20-1; clone_size: few; cdr3_aa: CSASGAGSSGDFTDTQYF; cdr3_nt: TGCAGTGCTAGTGGGGCAGGCTCAAGCGGGGACTTCACAGATACGCAGTATTTT
j_call: TRBJ1-3; d_call: TRBD1; v_call: TRBV5-1; clone_size: -; cdr3_aa: CASSLGDRGSGNTIYF; cdr3_nt: TGCGCCAGCAGCTTGGGAGACAGGGGTTCTGGAAACACCATATATTTT
j_call: TRBJ2-1; d_call: TRBD1; v_call: TRBV10-3; clone_size: once; cdr3_aa: CAISEDETGNNEQFF; cdr3_nt: TGTGCCATCAGTGAGGACGAGACAGGGAACAATGAGCAGTTCTTC
j_call: TRBJ2-5; d_call: -; v_call: TRBV19; clone_size: -; cdr3_aa: CASSRHRDTTWETQYF; cdr3_nt: TGTGCCAGTAGTAGACACCGGGACACCACCTGGGAGACCCAGTACTTC
j_call: TRBJ2-2; d_call: -; v_call: TRBV10-1; clone_size: -; cdr3_aa: CASNGRVDPGELFF; cdr3_nt: TGCGCCAGCAATGGCAGGGTGGATCCCGGGGAGCTGTTTTTT
j_call: TRBJ2-6; d_call: -; v_call: TRBV9; clone_size: -; cdr3_aa: CASSPRNRPTLSGANVLTF; cdr3_nt: TGTGCCAGCAGCCCTCGAAACCGCCCCACTCTCTCTGGGGCCAACGTCCTGACTTTC
j_call: TRBJ2-5; d_call: -; v_call: TRBV5-4; clone_size: few; cdr3_aa: CASSLDLGLRDNQETQYF; cdr3_nt: TGTGCCAGCAGCTTGGATTTGGGGTTACGGGACAACCAAGAGACCCAGTACTTC
j_call: TRBJ2-7; d_call: -; v_call: TRBV7-2; clone_size: -; cdr3_aa: CASSHVGVPYEQYF; cdr3_nt: TGTGCCAGCAGCCATGTCGGGGTACCCTACGAGCAGTACTTC
j_call: TRBJ2-1; d_call: -; v_call: TRBV6-1; clone_size: once; cdr3_aa: CASSEPPGQRQFF; cdr3_nt: TGTGCCAGCAGTGAACCCCCGGGTCAAAGACAGTTCTTC
j_call: TRBJ1-1; d_call: -; v_call: TRBV7-8; clone_size: -; cdr3_aa: CASSLAGRGGQGTEAFF; cdr3_nt: TGTGCCAGCAGCTTAGCCGGGAGGGGGGGCCAGGGCACTGAAGCTTTCTTT
j_call: TRBJ2-3; d_call: TRBD2; v_call: TRBV3-1/TRBV3-2; clone_size: -; cdr3_aa: CASSHRWGGTGGTDTQYF; cdr3_nt: TGTGCCAGCAGCCATCGTTGGGGGGGGACGGGCGGCACAGATACGCAGTATTTT
j_call: TRBJ2-7; d_call: TRBD1; v_call: TRBV5-1; clone_size: -; cdr3_aa: CASSLRDSLSYEQYF; cdr3_nt: TGCGCCAGCAGCTTAAGGGACAGCCTCTCCTACGAGCAGTACTTC
j_call: TRBJ2-3; d_call: TRBD2; v_call: TRBV5-4; clone_size: once; cdr3_aa: CASSLGRRGATDTQYF; cdr3_nt: TGTGCCAGCAGCTTGGGCCGGCGGGGGGCCACAGATACGCAGTATTTT
j_call: TRBJ1-5; d_call: TRBD1; v_call: TRBV19; clone_size: -; cdr3_aa: CASRPWVQGARYQPQHF; cdr3_nt: TGTGCCAGTAGGCCTTGGGTACAGGGGGCGCGTTATCAGCCCCAGCATTTT
j_call: TRBJ1-3; d_call: TRBD1; v_call: TRBV7-2; clone_size: -; cdr3_aa: CASSKQGFGERNTIYF; cdr3_nt: TGTGCCAGCAGTAAACAGGGGTTTGGTGAAAGAAACACCATATATTTT
j_call: TRBJ1-6; d_call: TRBD1; v_call: TRBV13; clone_size: -; cdr3_aa: CASSFGQGNSPLHF; cdr3_nt: TGTGCCAGCAGCTTTGGACAGGGGAATTCACCCCTCCACTTT
j_call: TRBJ1-2; d_call: -; v_call: TRBV7-2; clone_size: -; cdr3_aa: CASSSGFGYTF; cdr3_nt: TGTGCCAGCAGTTCAGGGTTTGGCTACACCTTC
j_call: TRBJ1-1; d_call: -; v_call: TRBV28; clone_size: -; cdr3_aa: CASSFPGITEAFF; cdr3_nt: TGTGCCAGCAGTTTCCCCGGGATTACTGAAGCTTTCTTT
j_call: TRBJ2-7; d_call: TRBD1; v_call: TRBV30; clone_size: -; cdr3_aa: CASLGTGFSYEQYF; cdr3_nt: TGTGCCTCGTTGGGGACAGGGTTCTCCTACGAGCAGTACTTC
j_call: TRBJ1-2; d_call: -; v_call: TRBV9; clone_size: -; cdr3_aa: CASSVAQGGGYGYTF; cdr3_nt: TGTGCCAGCAGCGTTGCACAGGGAGGGGGCTATGGCTACACCTTC
j_call: TRBJ2-1; d_call: -; v_call: TRBV9; clone_size: few; cdr3_aa: CASSPGGNPGEQFF; cdr3_nt: TGTGCCAGCAGTCCTGGCGGGAATCCAGGTGAGCAGTTCTTC
j_call: TRBJ2-5; d_call: -; v_call: TRBV4-3; clone_size: -; cdr3_aa: CASSQDLRAGETQYF; cdr3_nt: TGCGCCAGCAGCCAAGATCTAAGGGCAGGGGAGACCCAGTACTTC
j_call: TRBJ2-1; d_call: -; v_call: TRBV6-2/TRBV6-3; clone_size: -; cdr3_aa: CASSYTGPINNEQFF; cdr3_nt: TGTGCCAGCAGTTACACAGGTCCTATAAACAATGAGCAGTTCTTC
j_call: TRBJ1-2; d_call: -; v_call: TRBV5-1; clone_size: -; cdr3_aa: CASSPLGNLGVYGYTF; cdr3_nt: TGCGCCAGCAGCCCGCTAGGGAACCTCGGGGTATATGGCTACACCTTC
j_call: TRBJ1-1; d_call: -; v_call: TRBV7-9; clone_size: -; cdr3_aa: CASSSTDIGEAFF; cdr3_nt: TGTGCCAGCAGCTCGACAGATATTGGTGAAGCTTTCTTT
j_call: TRBJ2-1; d_call: -; v_call: TRBV2; clone_size: once; cdr3_aa: CASSSTGSVKYNEQFF; cdr3_nt: TGTGCCAGCAGTAGTACGGGGAGTGTCAAGTACAATGAGCAGTTCTTC
j_call: TRBJ1-2; d_call: -; v_call: TRBV6-2/TRBV6-3; clone_size: -; cdr3_aa: CASSYLQERGYTF; cdr3_nt: TGTGCCAGCAGTTACCTACAAGAGCGGGGCTACACCTTC
j_call: TRBJ2-7; d_call: -; v_call: TRBV28; clone_size: -; cdr3_aa: CASSLLATYEQYF; cdr3_nt: TGTGCCAGCAGTTTACTAGCTACGTACGAGCAGTACTTC
j_call: TRBJ1-5; d_call: TRBD1; v_call: TRBV18; clone_size: -; cdr3_aa: CASSVSLAATGGNQPQHF; cdr3_nt: TGTGCCAGCTCCGTCTCTTTAGCCGCGACAGGGGGCAATCAGCCCCAGCATTTT
j_call: TRBJ1-5; d_call: TRBD1; v_call: TRBV28; clone_size: -; cdr3_aa: CASSVRDRRNQPQHF; cdr3_nt: TGTGCCAGCAGTGTCCGGGACAGACGCAATCAGCCCCAGCATTTT
j_call: TRBJ1-4; d_call: -; v_call: TRBV7-2; clone_size: -; cdr3_aa: CASSLVGRSTNEKLFF; cdr3_nt: TGTGCCAGCAGCTTAGTCGGTCGCTCGACTAATGAAAAACTGTTTTTT
j_call: TRBJ1-2; d_call: TRBD1; v_call: TRBV7-3; clone_size: -; cdr3_aa: CASSPGTEHGYTF; cdr3_nt: TGTGCCAGCAGCCCCGGGACAGAACATGGCTACACCTTC
j_call: TRBJ2-2; d_call: -; v_call: TRBV5-1; clone_size: once; cdr3_aa: CASSLELSTGELFF; cdr3_nt: TGCGCCAGCAGCTTGGAGCTGTCCACCGGGGAGCTGTTTTTT
j_call: TRBJ2-7; d_call: TRBD2; v_call: TRBV5-6; clone_size: few; cdr3_aa: CASSLLAGGYEQYF; cdr3_nt: TGTGCCAGCAGCTTACTAGCGGGGGGTTACGAGCAGTACTTC
j_call: TRBJ1-2; d_call: -; v_call: TRBV28; clone_size: -; cdr3_aa: CASKIQGSLYGYTF; cdr3_nt: TGTGCCAGCAAAATACAGGGTTCCCTCTATGGCTACACCTTC
j_call: TRBJ2-1; d_call: -; v_call: TRBV29-1; clone_size: -; cdr3_aa: CSLGLHNEQFF; cdr3_nt: TGCAGCCTAGGACTGCACAATGAGCAGTTCTTC
j_call: TRBJ1-1; d_call: -; v_call: TRBV5-1; clone_size: -; cdr3_aa: CASTTGMNTEAFF; cdr3_nt: TGCGCCAGCACGACAGGCATGAACACTGAAGCTTTCTTT
j_call: TRBJ1-2; d_call: -; v_call: TRBV28; clone_size: -; cdr3_aa: CASNPDQGVGGYTF; cdr3_nt: TGTGCCAGCAACCCCGACCAGGGCGTTGGGGGCTACACCTTC
j_call: TRBJ1-1; d_call: -; v_call: TRBV7-2; clone_size: -; cdr3_aa: CASTSPPNRLYTEAFF; cdr3_nt: TGTGCCAGCACCTCCCCACCGAACAGGCTCTACACTGAAGCTTTCTTT
j_call: TRBJ1-5; d_call: -; v_call: TRBV7-3; clone_size: -; cdr3_aa: CASNIARGGQPQHF; cdr3_nt: TGTGCCAGCAACATTGCTCGGGGAGGCCAGCCCCAGCATTTT
j_call: TRBJ2-3; d_call: TRBD2; v_call: TRBV6-2/TRBV6-3; clone_size: -; cdr3_aa: CASSYAGAQYF; cdr3_nt: TGTGCCAGCAGTTACGCGGGGGCGCAGTATTTT
j_call: TRBJ1-3; d_call: -; v_call: TRBV9; clone_size: -; cdr3_aa: CASSVGLGATATIYF; cdr3_nt: TGTGCCAGCAGCGTAGGTCTGGGGGCCACAGCGACCATATATTTT